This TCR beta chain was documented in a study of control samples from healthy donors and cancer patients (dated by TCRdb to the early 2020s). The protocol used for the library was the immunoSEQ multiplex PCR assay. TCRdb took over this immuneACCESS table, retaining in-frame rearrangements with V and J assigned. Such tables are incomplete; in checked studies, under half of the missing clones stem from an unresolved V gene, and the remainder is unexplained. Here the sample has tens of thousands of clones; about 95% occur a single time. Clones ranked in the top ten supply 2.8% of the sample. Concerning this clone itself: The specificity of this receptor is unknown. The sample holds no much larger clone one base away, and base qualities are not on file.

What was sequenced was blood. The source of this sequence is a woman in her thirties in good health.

This receptor has the CDR3 CASSSGTGVWAGETQYF. The DNA reads TGTGCCAGCAGTTCCGGGACAGGGGTATGGGCAGGGGAGACCCAGTACTTC. This chain joins TRBV27 to TRBJ2-5; 10 bases in between match TRBD1. V is pruned by 4 bases and J by 5 bases, leaving 13 bases of the junction without a gene match. CDR1 is given as MNHEY and CDR2 as SMNVEV, both from the germline V gene (reference sequence). Its CDR3 holds 17 amino acids, cysteine through phenylalanine. This entry keeps only the CDR3 DNA: 51 bases, framed from base 1.